This TCR beta chain was recovered during a study of blood T cell repertoires in COVID-19. Study background: Acute and convalescent COVID-19 samples came from the United States, Italy and Spain. Sample material is recorded as cDNA or gDNA derived from T cells, B-cell-depleted T cells, or PBMCs.

With regard to this clone: The sample holds other DNA sequences that translate to the same CDR3.

Patients of the Seattle cohort, enrolled during active infection, were followed longitudinally. The V gene's germline CDR1 is SGHRS and CDR2 YFSETQ. J was trimmed by 7 bases and V by 3 bases; bases with no gene match: 7. The CDR3 spans 14 residues. Original methodology: Counts of nucleated cells, estimated from reference gene primer amplification, were obtained. Only in-frame clones appear in the TCRdb table, and some are missing; sequencing was by immunoSEQ multiplex PCR. The D gene and trimming were derived from the DNA, and the V and J assignments and clone size from that table. The data show more than 200,000 clones, with roughly 84% seen just once and 10% held by the top ten.

Material: peripheral blood. The chain uses TRBV5-1 and TRBJ2-1, with 7 bases identical to TRBD1. This sequence was found in a woman aged 80 or over with COVID-19, enrolled during active disease. The CDR3 nucleotides read TGCGCCAGCAGCTCCGGGACAGTAGGTAATGAGCAGTTCTTC. It codes for CASSSGTVGNEQFF.